The 28 T cell receptor beta chains below all came from one sample that was sequenced in a study of neurological immune-mediated disorders. MiXCR, applied by TCRdb to the 5' RACE reads, yields one record per CDR3 protein. The data hold 65,000 to 90,000 distinct CDR3 sequences, with about a tenth observed a single time. The sequenced sample consisted of PBMCs. All receptors derive from a man between 40 and 49 years old in good health.

This clonotype was picked up many times. This rearrangement joins TRBV28 to TRBJ2-1; 12 bases line up with TRBD2. The CDR3 totals 16 residues. Germline loops: CDR1 MDHEN, CDR2 SYDVKM. Trimming cost V 3 bases and J 10 bases; bases outside gene matches: 10. CDR3 in amino acids: CASSLWASGRAGEQFF. The CDR3, as DNA: TGTGCCAGCAGTTTGTGGGCTAGCGGGAGGGCCGGGGAGCAGTTCTTC.

This clonotype was counted at least ten times. A much larger clone differs from this one at a single base, so this may be a read error. The rearrangement uses TRBV7-2 and TRBJ2-3; 7 bases map to TRBD2. The CDR3 extends over 13 amino acids. The V gene end was trimmed by 6 bases and the J gene end by 11 bases; junction bases not matched to a gene: 11. Germline assignment: CDR1 SGHTA and CDR2 FQGNSA. CDR3 in amino acids: CASRSAGEGMQYF. For the CDR3, the DNA is TGTGCCAGCAGGTCCGCGGGGGAAGGCATGCAGTATTTT.

This clonotype has ten or more counts. The chain is built from TRBV5-1 and TRBJ2-5; 7 bases are a match to TRBD2. CDR1 and CDR2 from the germline V gene are SGHRS and YFSETQ. This CDR3 has 14 residues. The V gene end was trimmed by 4 bases and the J gene end by 5 bases; junction bases not matched to a gene: 8. Written as DNA, the CDR3 is TGCGCCAGCAGCCCCGGACTAGAAGGGGAGACCCAGTACTTC. This sequence encodes CASSPGLEGETQYF.

This clonotype was observed a few times. The chain recombines TRBV7-2 with TRBJ1-1; D gene unclear. The germline V gene has CDR1 SGHTA and CDR2 FQGNSA. V was shortened by 8 bases and J by 2 bases, with 12 bases between the two germline ends. The CDR3 consists of 13 residues. This chain's CDR3 is CASGGQSNTEAFF. The CDR3 bases are TGTGCCAGCGGCGGCCAGAGCAACACTGAAGCTTTCTTT.

There are many counts of this clonotype. The rearrangement uses TRBV5-1 and TRBJ2-7; TRBD1 might be the D (6 bases). The V and J ends lost 4 bases and 7 bases respectively, with 21 bases between them. Per germline, CDR1 SGHRS and CDR2 YFSETQ. CDR3 length: 15 residues. The CDR3 protein is CASSRSGTLSEEQYF. CDR3 DNA: TGCGCCAGCAGCAGGTCCGGGACACTCTCAGAGGAGCAGTACTTC. Based on the CDR3 plus reference TRBV5-1 and TRBJ2-7, the full variable domain is KAGVTQTPRYLIKTRGQQVTLSCSPISGHRSVSWYQQTPGQGLQFLFEYFSETQRNKGNFPGRFSGRQFSNSRSEMNVSTLELGDSALYLCASSRSGTLSEEQYFGPGTRLTVT.

This clonotype was observed a few times. This rearrangement joins TRBV18 to TRBJ2-7; D is possibly TRBD2 (6 bases). V was trimmed by 3 bases and J by 4 bases, leaving 16 bases between them. The germline gives CDR1 KGHSH, CDR2 LQKENI. The CDR3 is 15 amino acids. This CDR3 reads CASSPSGPREYEQYF. The CDR3 DNA follows: TGTGCCAGCTCACCTAGCGGTCCGAGGGAATACGAGCAGTACTTC.

The rearrangement uses TRBV19 and TRBJ2-7, with D perhaps matching TRBD1 or TRBD2 (5 bases each). The CDR3 is 14 amino acids. Trimming pared 4 bases from V and 0 bases from J, leaving 10 bases between. From germline, CDR1 is LNHDA and CDR2 SQIVND (reference sequence). The CDR3 coding sequence is TGTGCCAGTAGTAGGGGGTCAGGCTCCTACGAGCAGTACTTC. Its protein is CASSRGSGSYEQYF. Full variable domain (missing parts from reference TRBV19 and TRBJ2-7): DGGITQSPKYLFRKEGQNVTLSCEQNLNHDAMYWYRQDPGQGLRLIYYSQIVNDFQKGDIAEGYSVSREKKESFPLTVTSAQKNPTAFYLCASSRGSGSYEQYFGPGTRLTVT.

This clonotype was counted many times. V usage is TRBV5-1 and J usage is TRBJ2-5; 13 nucleotides match TRBD2. Germline lookup yields CDR1 SGHRS and CDR2 YFSETQ. There are 14 residues in the CDR3. V lost 8 bases, J lost 0 bases, and 1 base stayed unmatched. The CDR3, as DNA: TGCGCCAGTGGGACTAGCGGGGACCAAGAGACCCAGTACTTC. Encoded protein: CASGTSGDQETQYF. The variable domain in full, completed from reference TRBV5-1 and TRBJ2-5, reads KAGVTQTPRYLIKTRGQQVTLSCSPISGHRSVSWYQQTPGQGLQFLFEYFSETQRNKGNFPGRFSGRQFSNSRSEMNVSTLELGDSALYLCASGTSGDQETQYFGPGTRLLVL.

This clonotype was seen many times. This sequence joins TRBV20-1 and TRBJ2-6, with 9 bases lining up with TRBD1. This CDR3 is built from 15 residues. J gave up 2 bases and V 4 bases, and 3 bases lay outside the gene matches. Looked up from germline, CDR1 is DFQATT and CDR2 is SNEGSKA (reference sequence). CDR3 nucleotides: TGCAGTGCTAAACAGGGGGCAGCTGGGGCCAACGTCCTGACTTTC. Amino acid sequence: CSAKQGAAGANVLTF.

This clonotype was found many times. V is TRBV4-2 and J is TRBJ1-1; weak D call: TRBD1 (6 bases). Germline CDR1 and CDR2: LGHNA and YNFKEQ. The CDR3 runs 11 residues. V lost 8 bases and J lost 4, with 8 bases in between. In DNA form, the CDR3 reads TGTGCCAGCCTGGACAGCACTGAAGCTTTCTTT. Its protein is CASLDSTEAFF.

This clonotype was picked up many times. The V call is TRBV20-1, the J call TRBJ2-3; D gene uncertain. V was clipped by 0 bases and J by 3 bases, with 13 bases between them. This CDR3 contains 15 residues. CDR1 is DFQATT and CDR2 is SNEGSKA in the germline V gene (reference sequence). CDR3 coding DNA: TGCAGTGCTAGAGATTCTAACAGATTAACAGATACGCAGTATTTT. Translating gives CSARDSNRLTDTQYF.

This clonotype has ten or more counts. The rearrangement links TRBV5-1 to TRBJ1-1; a weak D match, TRBD1 (5 bases). V was pared by 3 bases and J by 2 bases, with 11 bases between. The CDR3 is 14 residues long. The germline V gene encodes CDR1 SGHRS and CDR2 YFSETQ. The CDR3 sequence: CASSSLDSNTEAFF. CDR3 bases: TGCGCCAGCAGCTCTCTTGACAGTAACACTGAAGCTTTCTTT.

The sample holds many counts of this clonotype. The chain recombines TRBV7-3 with TRBJ2-1, with 7 bases lining up with TRBD2. V gave up 2 bases and J gave up 4 bases; unmatched junction bases: 5. Germline loops: CDR1 SGHTA, CDR2 FQGTGA. CDR3 size: 15 residues. CDR3: CASSLGSGSYNEQFF. The CDR3 DNA reads as TGTGCCAGCAGCTTAGGTAGCGGGTCTTACAATGAGCAGTTCTTC.

This clonotype was seen ten or more times. V is TRBV5-1 and J is TRBJ2-1; D might be TRBD1 or TRBD2, each matching 6 bases. V was clipped by 0 bases and J by 5 bases, with 9 bases between them. CDR1 and CDR2 from the germline V gene are SGHRS and YFSETQ. The CDR3 runs to 14 residues. The CDR3 DNA is TGCGCCAGCAGCTTGGAAAGGGGGGACAATGAGCAGTTCTTC. Its protein product is CASSLERGDNEQFF.

This clonotype was counted a few times. The chain uses TRBV5-4 and TRBJ2-7; 7 nucleotides align to TRBD1. CDR3 length equals 15 residues. Unmatched junction bases numbered 10, after V lost 4 bases and J lost 3 bases. Germline V lookup: CDR1 SGHNT, CDR2 YYREEE (reference sequence). This chain's CDR3 is CASSITGAGVYEQYF. The CDR3 coding sequence is TGTGCCAGCAGCATAACAGGGGCTGGAGTCTACGAGCAGTACTTC.

There are many counts of this clonotype. The rearrangement links TRBV29-1 to TRBJ2-2, with unresolved D. In germline, CDR1 is SQVTM, CDR2 ANQGSEA. The CDR3 runs to 13 residues. V was pared by 3 bases and J by 5 bases, with 10 bases between. The DNA for the CDR3 is TGCAGCGTTGATGTAGACATAACCGGGGAGCTGTTTTTT. It translates to CSVDVDITGELFF.

This clonotype was seen more than once but under ten times. The chain couples TRBV10-3 to TRBJ2-3; D may correspond to TRBD1 or TRBD2 (5 bases each). The CDR3 consists of 14 residues. CDR1 is ENHRY, CDR2 SYGVKD, per germline. V was shortened by 5 bases and J by 1 base, with 10 bases between the two germline ends. The CDR3 bases are TGTGCCATCAGTCCTGGGACCGGCACAGATACGCAGTATTTT. Translating gives CAISPGTGTDTQYF.

The table lists this clonotype with a few counts. V gene TRBV7-6 combines with J gene TRBJ1-2; TRBD1 might be the D (5 bases). Trimming removed 3 bases at V and 7 bases at J, with 15 bases between. The CDR3 is made up of 14 amino acids. Germline CDR1 is SGHVS and CDR2 is FNYEAQ. CDR3 DNA sequence: TGTGCCAGCAGCTTCCCCGGGGCCTCCGGTGGCTACACCTTC. Its protein is CASSFPGASGGYTF.

This clonotype has a handful of counts. This chain joins TRBV5-1 and TRBJ2-5; D gene uncertain. V gave up 0 bases and J gave up 5 bases, with 14 bases separating them. The germline V gene encodes CDR1 SGHRS and CDR2 YFSETQ. This CDR3 region has 15 residues. The CDR3 spells CASSLEGGPRETQYF. The CDR3 DNA reads TGCGCCAGCAGCTTGGAAGGTGGCCCGCGGGAGACCCAGTACTTC.

This clonotype was found many times. The V and J genes are TRBV20-1 and TRBJ2-4; D remains ambiguous. The CDR3 totals 15 residues. V dropped 2 bases and J dropped 1 base, with 12 bases sitting between them. The V gene's germline CDR1 is DFQATT and CDR2 SNEGSKA (reference sequence). CDR3 coding DNA: TGCAGTGCTAGACTCCCTGGGCTGGCCAAAAACATTCAGTACTTC. It specifies CSARLPGLAKNIQYF.

This clonotype was counted at least ten times. One end of the junction does not line up with germline, which may come from a read error. The chain has TRBV13 and TRBJ2-7, with 9 bases fitting TRBD1. In germline, CDR1 is PRHDT, CDR2 FYEKMQ (reference sequence). The CDR3 has 15 amino acids. The CDR3 loop reads CASSLAGQGLYEQNF. The CDR3 bases are TGTGCCAGCAGCTTAGCGGGACAGGGTCTTTACGAACAGAACTTC.

This clonotype was observed at least ten times. CDR3 sequence: CASSLPGQGPVGELFF. The CDR3 region has the DNA TGTGCCAGCAGCCTTCCGGGACAGGGTCCCGTCGGGGAGCTGTTTTTT. The chain joins TRBV4-2 to TRBJ2-2; the match to TRBD1 covers 9 bases. The CDR3 loop spans 16 amino acids. Per germline, CDR1 LGHNA and CDR2 YNFKEQ. J was trimmed by 7 bases and V by 4 bases; bases with no gene match: 10.

The sample holds many counts of this clonotype. The V and J genes are TRBV20-1 and TRBJ1-1; D unclear. Per the germline V gene, CDR1 is DFQATT and CDR2 is SNEGSKA (reference sequence). The CDR3 has 15 amino acids. V dropped 0 bases and J dropped 2 bases, with 13 bases sitting between them. CDR3 DNA sequence: TGCAGTGCTAGAGACCTAGCGGACGGAAACACTGAAGCTTTCTTT. It specifies CSARDLADGNTEAFF.

This clonotype was detected many times. The chain combines TRBV21-1 with TRBJ1-2; the table assigns TRBD1, which was not confirmed against the DNA. TRBV21-1 constitutes a pseudogene. CDR3 size: 17 residues. Here the CDR3 reads CASSKGEEGASNYGYTF. CDR3 DNA sequence: TGTGCCAGCAGCAAAGGGGAGGAGGGGGCATCTAACTATGGCTACACCTTC.

At least ten counts were recorded for this clonotype. V is TRBV27 and J is TRBJ2-3, with 8 bases aligning to TRBD2. In germline, CDR1 is MNHEY, CDR2 SMNVEV (reference sequence). The CDR3 spans 15 residues. The J segment lost 1 base and the V segment lost 6 bases, leaving 6 bases of the junction unmatched. This CDR3 reads CASSSYSGGTDTQYF. The CDR3 coding sequence is TGTGCCAGCAGCTCTTATAGCGGGGGCACAGATACGCAGTATTTT.

This clonotype was observed a handful of times. The gene calls are TRBV7-3 and TRBJ2-1; 9 nucleotides line up with TRBD1. CDR1 and CDR2 (germline): SGHTA, FQGTGA. The CDR3 spans 15 residues. V lost 1 base to trimming and J lost 6 bases; unmatched junction nucleotides: 4. CDR3 in amino acids: CASSLIGTGSNEQFF. CDR3 bases: TGTGCCAGCAGCTTAATCGGGACAGGGTCCAATGAGCAGTTCTTC.

At least ten counts were recorded for this clonotype. The CDR3 DNA reads TGTGCCTCGGCCAGCGGACAGGGTAATAATGAGCAGTTCTTC. It specifies CASASGQGNNEQFF. The J gene is TRBJ2-1, the V gene TRBV10-3, with TRBD1 identical over 8 bases. V was clipped by 11 bases and J by 7 bases; unmatched bases: 13. The CDR3 runs to 14 residues. Germline CDR1 reads ENHRY; CDR2 reads SYGVKD.

This clonotype was observed at least ten times. V usage is TRBV7-9 and J usage is TRBJ1-1; possible D gene TRBD1, 5 bases. Per the germline V gene, CDR1 is SEHNR and CDR2 is FQNEAQ (reference sequence). V dropped 5 bases and J dropped 1 base, with 14 bases sitting between them. The CDR3 consists of 15 residues. For the CDR3, the DNA is TGTGCCAGCAGCCCGGGACGTCTAGGGAACACTGAAGCTTTCTTT. Amino acids: CASSPGRLGNTEAFF.